This is a list of T cell receptor beta chains from one sample in a study of T cells in Graves' hyperthyroidism and ophthalmopathy. Via MiXCR, TCRdb re-called the multiplex PCR reads, giving one row per CDR3 protein. This table holds around 500,000 distinct CDR3 sequences, 22% found once. Source material: blood. The receptors were sampled from a woman in her 70s with Graves' ophthalmopathy. CDR3s include the opening cysteine and the closing phenylalanine or tryptophan. Fields, in order: D gene, V gene, clone size, J gene, CDR3 DNA, CDR3 protein. D genes are given only for firm matches. Expanded clones are given a class, and other clones once, few, many or no size at all.

D: TRBD2; V: TRBV6-1; size: -; J: TRBJ2-7; DNA: TGTGCCAGCAGTACGGGACTAGCCTCCTACGAGCAGTACTTC; CDR3: CASSTGLASYEQYF
D: -; V: TRBV6-1; size: few; J: TRBJ2-3; DNA: TGTGCCAGCAGTTACAGGGCTTTCGGCACAGATACGCAGTATTTT; CDR3: CASSYRAFGTDTQYF
D: TRBD2; V: TRBV24-1; size: -; J: TRBJ2-1; DNA: TGTACCACCAGTGGGAGACGGGAGGGTACGGGCAATGAGCAGTTCTTC; CDR3: CTTSGRREGTGNEQFF
D: TRBD2; V: TRBV7-2; size: many; J: TRBJ2-1; DNA: TGTGCCAGCAGCTTAAAAGCTAGCGGGAGCGTTGAGCAGTTCTTC; CDR3: CASSLKASGSVEQFF
D: TRBD1; V: TRBV4-1; size: -; J: TRBJ2-3; DNA: TGCGCCAGCAGCCATCATCCTGCAGGGGGTACAGATACGCAGTATTTT; CDR3: CASSHHPAGGTDTQYF
D: TRBD1; V: TRBV6-1; size: -; J: TRBJ2-7; DNA: TGTGCCGCCCGGACAGGAGCTTACGGCGAGCAGTACTTC; CDR3: CAARTGAYGEQYF
D: TRBD2; V: TRBV3-1; size: -; J: TRBJ2-3; DNA: TGTGCCAGCAGCCAATTCCTAGCGGGGGCCAGCACAGATACGCAGTATTTT; CDR3: CASSQFLAGASTDTQYF
D: -; V: TRBV3-1; size: many; J: TRBJ1-1; DNA: TGTGCCAGCAGCCAAGACCCCCAGTACACTGAAGCTTTCTTT; CDR3: CASSQDPQYTEAFF
D: -; V: TRBV6-1; size: few; J: TRBJ2-3; DNA: TGTGCCAGCAGTCCACAAAGCTGGGAAGATACGCAGTATTTT; CDR3: CASSPQSWEDTQYF
D: -; V: TRBV12-5; size: many; J: TRBJ1-2; DNA: TGTGCTAGTGGCCCGGGGGGCAGGAATGATGGCTACACCTTC; CDR3: CASGPGGRNDGYTF
D: -; V: TRBV27; size: -; J: TRBJ2-5; DNA: TGTGCCAGCAGTTCCCTAGGGGCTCTGGGGGAGACCCAGTACTTC; CDR3: CASSSLGALGETQYF
D: TRBD1; V: TRBV7-2; size: few; J: TRBJ1-2; DNA: TGTGCCAGCAGCTCCGGGACAGGGGCTAACTATGGCTACACCTTC; CDR3: CASSSGTGANYGYTF
D: TRBD1; V: TRBV24-1; size: -; J: TRBJ2-6; DNA: TGTGCCAGTTTTCGTGGACAGGGGGCTTCTGGGGCCAACGTCCTGACTTTC; CDR3: CASFRGQGASGANVLTF
D: TRBD2; V: TRBV11-3; size: -; J: TRBJ2-1; DNA: TGTGCCAGCAGCTTGGCGGGAGTAAGTAATGAGCAGTTCTTC; CDR3: CASSLAGVSNEQFF
D: -; V: TRBV6-1; size: many; J: TRBJ1-5; DNA: TGTGCCAGCAGTGCGGGTCCGTATCAGCCCCAGCATTTT; CDR3: CASSAGPYQPQHF
D: -; V: TRBV2; size: -; J: TRBJ2-1; DNA: TGTGGAAGCCTAGCTGGTAATGAGCTGTTCTTC; CDR3: CGSLAGNELFF
D: TRBD2; V: TRBV6-2/TRBV6-3; size: -; J: TRBJ2-7; DNA: TGTGCCAGCAGCCCGGGACTAGCGGGAGGGCCGTCCTACGAGCAGTACTTC; CDR3: CASSPGLAGGPSYEQYF
D: -; V: TRBV29-1; size: -; J: TRBJ1-1; DNA: TGCAGCGTTGAAGTGGGGGCCGACACTGAAGCTTTCTTT; CDR3: CSVEVGADTEAFF
D: TRBD1; V: TRBV30; size: -; J: TRBJ2-1; DNA: TGTGCCTGGAGTGTAGGGGGCTTATACAATGAGCAGTTCTTC; CDR3: CAWSVGGLYNEQFF
D: TRBD2; V: TRBV11-2; size: many; J: TRBJ2-5; DNA: TGTGCCAGCAGCTTAGTTCTAGCGGGAGGTCGAGAGACCCAGTACTTC; CDR3: CASSLVLAGGRETQYF
D: TRBD1; V: TRBV5-1; size: -; J: TRBJ2-7; DNA: TGCGCCAGCAGCCCTCCGGGACAGGGCTTAGCAACCTACGAGCAGTACTTC; CDR3: CASSPPGQGLATYEQYF
D: -; V: TRBV7-8; size: many; J: TRBJ2-1; DNA: TGTGCCAGCAGCTTAGGGACACAGAGGTACAATGAGCAGTTCTTC; CDR3: CASSLGTQRYNEQFF
D: -; V: TRBV3-1; size: -; J: TRBJ1-1; DNA: TGTGCCAGCAGCCAAGTGACGGGGTACCCTGAAGCTTTCTTT; CDR3: CASSQVTGYPEAFF
D: -; V: TRBV9; size: few; J: TRBJ1-3; DNA: TGTGCCAGCAGCGTAGTTGATGGTGGAAACACCATATATTTT; CDR3: CASSVVDGGNTIYF
D: TRBD2; V: TRBV7-3; size: -; J: TRBJ2-3; DNA: TGTGCCAGCAGCATCCGTCCAGGGACTAGCGGGATCCAGAGCACAGATACGCAGTATTTT; CDR3: CASSIRPGTSGIQSTDTQYF